What follows are 24 T cell receptor beta chains derived from one specimen sequenced in a study of blood T cell repertoires in COVID-19. Data came from immunoSEQ multiplex PCR; TCRdb stores just in-frame clones and leaves some out. The sample shows about 99,000 clones, about 83% of them seen only once. Sequenced sample: peripheral blood. The receptors were gathered from a man between 65 and 85 years old with active or convalescent COVID-19.

The CDR3 protein is CASSQTLPPGGPINEKLFF. The CDR3 DNA sequence: TGCGCCAGCAGCCAAACCCTTCCCCCGGGGGGCCCAATTAATGAAAAACTGTTTTTT. This sequence joins TRBV4-1 and TRBJ1-4, with TRBD1 as a possible D gene (6 bases). V was shortened by 2 bases and J by 4 bases, with 23 bases between the two germline ends. Germline values: CDR1 MGHRA, CDR2 YSYEKL. This CDR3 is 19 amino acids long.

The sample holds a few counts of this clone. The chain carries TRBV7-2 and TRBJ1-1; 7 positions agree with TRBD1. This CDR3 spans 14 amino acids. Germline V CDR1 and CDR2: SGHTA, FQGNSA. V lost 3 bases and J lost 7; bases outside the gene matches: 8. Here the CDR3 reads CASSFTGARGEAFF. The DNA for the CDR3 is TGTGCCAGCAGCTTCACAGGGGCAAGGGGTGAAGCTTTCTTT.

This chain connects TRBV19 to TRBJ2-5; TRBD2 might be the D (6 bases). The CDR3 extends over 13 amino acids. Between the trimmed V and J ends, which lost 5 bases and 0 bases, there was a span of 7 bases. Germline V lookup: CDR1 LNHDA, CDR2 SQIVND (reference sequence). CDR3 protein: CASSGTYQETQYF. The CDR3 DNA reads as TGTGCCAGTAGTGGGACTTACCAAGAGACCCAGTACTTC.

This sequence joins TRBV7-6 and TRBJ1-1; D call uncertain. This CDR3 contains 15 residues. Trimming removed 5 bases at V and 0 bases at J, with 13 bases between. Germline V CDR1 and CDR2: SGHVS, FNYEAQ. CDR3 region: CASSVGGSLNTEAFF. CDR3 DNA: TGTGCCAGCAGCGTAGGCGGGTCTTTGAACACTGAAGCTTTCTTT. Full variable domain (remainder filled in from reference TRBV7-6 and TRBJ1-1): GAGVSQSPRYKVTKRGQDVALRCDPISGHVSLYWYRQALGQGPEFLTYFNYEAQQDKSGLPNDRFSAERPEGSISTLTIQRTEQRDSAMYRCASSVGGSLNTEAFFGQGTRLTVV.

J is TRBJ1-2 and V is TRBV6-1, with D hard to call. The CDR3 runs 16 residues. CDR1 MNHNS and CDR2 SASEGT come from the germline V gene. V was trimmed by 1 base and J by 3 bases, leaving 15 bases between them. The CDR3 sequence: CASSEDITGWYYGYTF. In nucleotides, the CDR3 is TGTGCCAGCAGTGAAGACATCACGGGGTGGTACTATGGCTACACCTTC.

The chain joins TRBV7-2 to TRBJ2-1, with TRBD2 matching 11 bases. The germline CDR1 and CDR2 sequences are SGHTA and FQGNSA. The V segment lost 1 base and the J segment 9 bases; nucleotides outside the gene matches: 5. This CDR3 is built from 15 residues. This chain's CDR3 is CASSLELAGGAEQFF. In DNA, the CDR3 is TGTGCCAGCAGCTTAGAATTAGCGGGGGGGGCTGAGCAGTTCTTC.

This rearrangement joins TRBV6-5 to TRBJ2-2; possible D gene TRBD1, 6 bases. Trimming left V 8 bases short and J 4 bases short, with 11 bases between. This CDR3 has 13 residues. CDR1 is MNHEY and CDR2 is SVGAGI in the germline V gene. The chain's CDR3 is CASALDSTGELFF. The CDR3 DNA reads as TGTGCCAGCGCCCTGGACAGCACCGGGGAGCTGTTTTTT.

The genes are TRBV19 and TRBJ1-6; D ambiguous. Trimming cost V 4 bases and J 10 bases, with 11 bases left between them. The CDR3 contains 13 residues. The germline gives CDR1 LNHDA, CDR2 SQIVND (reference sequence). The CDR3 loop reads CASSNPEESPLHF. The CDR3, as DNA: TGTGCCAGTAGTAACCCAGAGGAGTCACCCCTCCACTTT. Together with reference TRBV19 and TRBJ1-6, the CDR3 gives the full variable domain: DGGITQSPKYLFRKEGQNVTLSCEQNLNHDAMYWYRQDPGQGLRLIYYSQIVNDFQKGDIAEGYSVSREKKESFPLTVTSAQKNPTAFYLCASSNPEESPLHFGNGTRLTVT.

The rearrangement uses TRBV5-1 and TRBJ2-2, with D maybe TRBD2 (5 bases). V lost 0 bases and J lost 2, with 8 bases in between. CDR1 is SGHRS and CDR2 is YFSETQ in the germline V gene. This CDR3 has 15 amino acids. DNA of the CDR3: TGCGCCAGCAGCTTGGAGCGGCGAAACACCGGGGAGCTGTTTTTT. Translation gives CASSLERRNTGELFF.

This chain joins TRBV5-4 and TRBJ2-7; the D gene is possibly TRBD2 (6 bases). V was pared by 3 bases and J by 3 bases, with 16 bases between. The CDR3 runs 15 residues. In germline, CDR1 is SGHNT, CDR2 YYREEE (reference sequence). The CDR3 nucleotides are TGTGCCAGCAGCTCGACCTTTCGGGGGAGCTACGAGCAGTACTTC. Protein: CASSSTFRGSYEQYF.

This clone was seen only a few times. The chain employs TRBV13 and TRBJ2-1; D may be TRBD2 (5 bases). V lost 1 base to trimming and J lost 10 bases, with 8 bases between them. CDR1 is PRHDT, CDR2 FYEKMQ, per germline (reference sequence). The CDR3 is 12 amino acids. The CDR3 sequence: CASSLELAEQFF. CDR3 nucleotide sequence: TGTGCCAGCAGCTTAGAGCTAGCCGAGCAGTTCTTC.

This chain joins TRBV5-1 and TRBJ1-2, with 9 positions matching TRBD1. The CDR3 spans 15 residues. Germline CDR1 is SGHRS and CDR2 is YFSETQ. The J segment lost 2 bases and the V segment lost 0 bases, leaving 2 bases of the junction unmatched. CDR3 in DNA: TGCGCCAGCAGCTTGGGGACAGGGGAAAACTATGGCTACACCTTC. This gives the protein CASSLGTGENYGYTF.

The chain combines TRBV3-1 (or the pseudogene TRBV3-2) with TRBJ1-2; 7 positions match TRBD1. CDR1 is LGHDT, CDR2 YNNKEL, per germline (reference sequence). The junction had 5 bases not matched to a gene; V was cut back by 4 bases and J by 0 bases. This CDR3 is 15 amino acids long. The CDR3 region is CASSLWDRANYGYTF. The CDR3 DNA sequence: TGTGCCAGCAGCCTGTGGGACAGAGCTAACTATGGCTACACCTTC.

The chain couples TRBV3-1 (or the pseudogene TRBV3-2) to TRBJ1-2; 10 bases agree with TRBD1. V was clipped by 5 bases and J by 6 bases; unmatched bases: 9. From germline, CDR1 is LGHDT and CDR2 YNNKEL (reference sequence). The CDR3 extends over 15 amino acids. CDR3 in amino acids: CASSYTGTGVNGYTF. DNA for the CDR3: TGTGCCAGCAGCTACACCGGGACAGGGGTTAATGGCTACACCTTC.

The V call is TRBV7-2, the J call TRBJ2-4; 7 bases line up with TRBD2. CDR1 is SGHTA, CDR2 FQGNSA, per germline. The CDR3 is 15 residues long. V shed 6 bases, J shed 1 base, and the junction held 6 bases outside the gene matches. The CDR3, as DNA: TGTGCCAGCAGGACTAGCCCGGGGGCCAAAAACATTCAGTACTTC. Amino acids: CASRTSPGAKNIQYF.

V usage is TRBV19 and J usage is TRBJ2-7; 8 positions match TRBD1. V was clipped by 5 bases and J by 4 bases; unmatched bases: 7. The V gene's germline CDR1 is LNHDA and CDR2 SQIVND (reference sequence). The CDR3 runs 14 residues. The CDR3 loop is CASSVNRGSYEQYF. The DNA for the CDR3 is TGTGCCAGTAGTGTGAACAGGGGGTCTTACGAGCAGTACTTC.

The chain is built from TRBV5-1 and TRBJ1-1; D perhaps matches TRBD1 (6 bases). Trimming cost V 1 base and J 1 base, with 14 bases left between them. Germline V gene lookup returns CDR1 SGHRS and CDR2 YFSETQ. This CDR3 has 16 residues. CDR3 region: CASSLLNQGPNTEAFF. DNA of the CDR3: TGCGCCAGCAGCTTGCTCAACCAGGGGCCGAACACTGAAGCTTTCTTT.

This clone was detected once. This chain links TRBV9 with TRBJ2-6; TRBD1 might be the D (5 bases). This CDR3 is 16 amino acids long. Trimming took 4 bases from V and 6 from J, leaving 17 bases between them. Germline V gene data show CDR1 as SGDLS and CDR2 as YYNGEE. CDR3: CASSQGPALAANVLTF. CDR3 DNA sequence: TGTGCCAGCAGCCAGGGTCCGGCGCTCGCGGCCAACGTCCTGACTTTC.

This clone was counted once. The rearrangement uses TRBV7-6 and TRBJ2-2; TRBD2 matches 7 bases. This CDR3 is built from 16 residues. Germline loops: CDR1 SGHVS, CDR2 FNYEAQ. V shed 2 bases and J 6 bases; nucleotides not matched to a gene: 9. DNA for the CDR3: TGTGCCAGCAGCTTATTGGGCCAGGGAGGGCCCGGGGAGCTGTTTTTT. It encodes CASSLLGQGGPGELFF.

The chain carries TRBV21-1 and TRBJ1-2; the table assigns TRBD1, which was not confirmed against the DNA. TRBV21-1 is recorded as a pseudogene. The CDR3 is made up of 11 amino acids. The CDR3 spells CASCHCQSYTF. Here the CDR3 DNA reads TGTGCCAGCTGCCATTGTCAGAGCTACACCTTC.

This clone came up once. The rearrangement joins TRBV5-6 to TRBJ2-1; 7 bases are shared with TRBD2. Germline V gene sequence: CDR1 SGHDT, CDR2 YYEEEE. The CDR3 spans 14 residues. J lost 4 bases, V lost 4 bases, and 5 bases had no gene match. CDR3 region: CASSRGGKYNEQFF. CDR3 DNA: TGTGCCAGCAGCCGGGGAGGGAAATACAATGAGCAGTTCTTC.

This clone was recorded a few times. The chain employs TRBV5-4 and TRBJ2-2; TRBD1 matches 7 bases. Trimming removed 4 bases from V and 0 bases from J; junction bases left unmatched: 3. The CDR3 runs to 15 residues. Germline V gives CDR1 SGHNT, CDR2 YYREEE (reference sequence). CDR3 sequence reads: CASSRQGSNTGELFF. The CDR3 bases are TGTGCCAGCAGCCGACAGGGATCGAACACCGGGGAGCTGTTTTTT.

The chain is built from TRBV3-1 (or the pseudogene TRBV3-2) and TRBJ1-6, with D tentatively TRBD1 (6 bases). V gave up 3 bases and J gave up 1 base, with 22 bases separating them. Per the germline V gene, CDR1 is LGHDT and CDR2 is YNNKEL (reference sequence). CDR3 length equals 20 residues. CDR3 loop: CASSQEYWGPYESYNSPLHF. CDR3 coding DNA: TGTGCCAGCAGCCAGGAGTATTGGGGGCCCTATGAATCCTATAATTCACCCCTCCACTTT.

The chain employs TRBV12-3 or TRBV12-4 and TRBJ2-7; 7 nucleotides match TRBD1. The length of the CDR3 is 13 residues. Unmatched junction bases numbered 9, after V lost 7 bases and J lost 6 bases. The CDR3 DNA sequence: TGTGCCAGCACTGACAGGGACAAGCGCGAGCAGTACTTC. Amino acid sequence: CASTDRDKREQYF.